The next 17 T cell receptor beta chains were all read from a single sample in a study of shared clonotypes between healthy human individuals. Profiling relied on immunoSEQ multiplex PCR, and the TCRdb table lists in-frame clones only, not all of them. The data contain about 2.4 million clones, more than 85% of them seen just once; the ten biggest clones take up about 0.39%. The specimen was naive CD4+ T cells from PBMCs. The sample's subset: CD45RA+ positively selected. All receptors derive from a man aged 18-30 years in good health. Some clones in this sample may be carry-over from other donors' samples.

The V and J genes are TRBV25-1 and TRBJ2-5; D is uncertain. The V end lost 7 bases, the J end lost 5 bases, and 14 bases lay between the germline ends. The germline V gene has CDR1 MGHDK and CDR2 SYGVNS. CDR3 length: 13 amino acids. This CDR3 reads CASTHSGPETQYF. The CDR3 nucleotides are TGTGCCAGCACGCACTCCGGGCCGGAGACCCAGTACTTC.

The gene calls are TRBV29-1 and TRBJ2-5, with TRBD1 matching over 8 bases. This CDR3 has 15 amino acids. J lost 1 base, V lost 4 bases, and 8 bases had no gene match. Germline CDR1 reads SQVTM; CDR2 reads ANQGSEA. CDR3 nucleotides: TGCAGCGTTGCGGGGTACAGGGGGTCCCAAGAGACCCAGTACTTC. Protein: CSVAGYRGSQETQYF.

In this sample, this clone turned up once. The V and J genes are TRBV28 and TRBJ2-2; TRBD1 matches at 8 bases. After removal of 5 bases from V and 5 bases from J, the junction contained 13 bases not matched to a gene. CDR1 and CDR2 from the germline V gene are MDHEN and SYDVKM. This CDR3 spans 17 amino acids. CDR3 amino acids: CASSLVGQGARTGELFF. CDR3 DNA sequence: TGTGCCAGCAGTCTGGTGGGCCAGGGGGCGAGGACCGGGGAGCTGTTTTTT.

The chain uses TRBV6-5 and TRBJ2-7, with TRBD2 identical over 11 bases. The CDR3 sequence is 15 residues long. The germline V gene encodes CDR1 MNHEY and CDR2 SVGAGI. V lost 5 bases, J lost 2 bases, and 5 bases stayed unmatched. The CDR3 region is CASSRLAGGAYEQYF. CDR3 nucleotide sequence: TGTGCCAGCAGTCGTCTAGCGGGAGGAGCCTACGAGCAGTACTTC.

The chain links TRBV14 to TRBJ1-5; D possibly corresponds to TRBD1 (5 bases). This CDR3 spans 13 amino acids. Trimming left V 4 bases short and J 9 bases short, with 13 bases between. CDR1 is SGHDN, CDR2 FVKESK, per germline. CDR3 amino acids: CASSLQERSPQHF. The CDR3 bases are TGTGCCAGCAGCCTACAGGAGCGGTCGCCCCAGCATTTT.

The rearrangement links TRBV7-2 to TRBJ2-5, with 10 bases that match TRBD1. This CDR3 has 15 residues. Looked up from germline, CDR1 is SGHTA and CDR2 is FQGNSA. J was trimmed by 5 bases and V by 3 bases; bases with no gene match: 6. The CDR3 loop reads CASSLTGGGWETQYF. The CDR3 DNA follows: TGTGCCAGCAGCTTGACAGGGGGCGGATGGGAGACCCAGTACTTC.

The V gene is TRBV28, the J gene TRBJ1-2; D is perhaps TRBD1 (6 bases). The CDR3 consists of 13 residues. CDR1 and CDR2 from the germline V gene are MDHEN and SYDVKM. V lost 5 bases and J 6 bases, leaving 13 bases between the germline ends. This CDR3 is CASSPYHRDGYTF. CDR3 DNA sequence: TGTGCCAGCAGTCCCTACCACAGGGATGGCTACACCTTC.

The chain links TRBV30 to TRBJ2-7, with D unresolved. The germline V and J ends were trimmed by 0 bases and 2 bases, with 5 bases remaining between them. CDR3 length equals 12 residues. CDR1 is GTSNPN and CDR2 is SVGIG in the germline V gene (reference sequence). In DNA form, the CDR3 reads TGTGCCTGGAGTGTAGGAACCTACGAGCAGTACTTC. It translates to CAWSVGTYEQYF. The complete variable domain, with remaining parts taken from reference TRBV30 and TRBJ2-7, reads SQTIHQWPATLVQPVGSPLSLECTVEGTSNPNLYWYRQAAGRGLQLLFYSVGIGQISSEVPQNLSASRPQDRQFILSSKKLLLSDSGFYLCAWSVGTYEQYFGPGTRLTVT.

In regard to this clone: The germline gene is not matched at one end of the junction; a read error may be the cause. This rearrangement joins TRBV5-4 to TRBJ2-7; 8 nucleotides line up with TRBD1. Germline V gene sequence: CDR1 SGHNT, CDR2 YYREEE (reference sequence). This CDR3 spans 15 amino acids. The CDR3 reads CTSSSAGTGLYEQYF. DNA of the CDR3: TGTACCAGCAGCTCGGCCGGGACAGGACTCTACGAGCAGTACTTC.

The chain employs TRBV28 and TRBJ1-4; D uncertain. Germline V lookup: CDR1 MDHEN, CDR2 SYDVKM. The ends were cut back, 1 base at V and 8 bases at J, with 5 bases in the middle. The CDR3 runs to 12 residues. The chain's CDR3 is CASSLLTEKLFF. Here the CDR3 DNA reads TGTGCCAGCAGTTTATTGACGGAAAAACTGTTTTTT. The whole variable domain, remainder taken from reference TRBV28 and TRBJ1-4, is DVKVTQSSRYLVKRTGEKVFLECVQDMDHENMFWYRQDPGLGLRLIYFSYDVKMKEKGDIPEGYSVSREKKERFSLILESASTNQTSMYLCASSLLTEKLFFGSGTQLSVL.

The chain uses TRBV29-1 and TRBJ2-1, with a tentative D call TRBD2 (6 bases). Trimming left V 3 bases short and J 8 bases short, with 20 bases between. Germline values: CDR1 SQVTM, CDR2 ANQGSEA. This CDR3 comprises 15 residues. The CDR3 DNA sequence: TGCAGCGTTGATTCGGTCACTAGCACTGGCCATGAGCAGTTCTTC. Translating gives CSVDSVTSTGHEQFF.

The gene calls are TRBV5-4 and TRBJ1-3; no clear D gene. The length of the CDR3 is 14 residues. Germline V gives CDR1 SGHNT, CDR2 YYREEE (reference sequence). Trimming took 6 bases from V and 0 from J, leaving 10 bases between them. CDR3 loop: CASTRWGSGNTIYF. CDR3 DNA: TGTGCCAGCACCAGGTGGGGCTCTGGAAACACCATATATTTT.

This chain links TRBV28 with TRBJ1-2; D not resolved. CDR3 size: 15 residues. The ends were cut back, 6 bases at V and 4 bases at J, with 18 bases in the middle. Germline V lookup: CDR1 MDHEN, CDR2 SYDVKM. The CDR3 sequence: CASSPPDAWGYGYTF. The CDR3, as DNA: TGTGCCAGCAGCCCCCCGGACGCCTGGGGCTATGGCTACACCTTC.

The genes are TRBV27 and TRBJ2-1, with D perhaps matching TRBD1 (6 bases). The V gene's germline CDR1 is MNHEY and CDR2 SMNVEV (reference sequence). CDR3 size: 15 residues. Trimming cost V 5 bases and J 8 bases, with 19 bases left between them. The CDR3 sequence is CASSRPGHGRDEQFF. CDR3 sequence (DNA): TGTGCCAGCAGTAGGCCGGGACACGGACGGGATGAGCAGTTCTTC.

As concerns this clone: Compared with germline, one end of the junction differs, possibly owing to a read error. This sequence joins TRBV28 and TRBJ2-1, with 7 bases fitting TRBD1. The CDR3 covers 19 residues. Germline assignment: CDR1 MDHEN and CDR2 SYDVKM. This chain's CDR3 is CAGSFDRPKQGSSYNEQFF. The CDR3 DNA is TGTGCCGGCAGTTTTGACCGTCCTAAACAGGGGAGCTCCTACAATGAGCAGTTCTTC. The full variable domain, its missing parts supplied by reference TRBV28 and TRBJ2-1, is DVKVTQSSRYLVKRTGEKVFLECVQDMDHENMFWYRQDPGLGLRLIYFSYDVKMKEKGDIPEGYSVSREKKERFSLILESASTNQTSMYLCAGSFDRPKQGSSYNEQFFGPGTRLTVL.

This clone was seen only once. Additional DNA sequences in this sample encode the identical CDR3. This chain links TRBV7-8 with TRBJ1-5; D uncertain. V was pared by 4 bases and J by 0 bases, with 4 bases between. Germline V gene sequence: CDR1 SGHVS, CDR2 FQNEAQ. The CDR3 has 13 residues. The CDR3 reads CASSSYSNQPQHF. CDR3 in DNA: TGTGCCAGCAGCTCTTATAGCAATCAGCCCCAGCATTTT.

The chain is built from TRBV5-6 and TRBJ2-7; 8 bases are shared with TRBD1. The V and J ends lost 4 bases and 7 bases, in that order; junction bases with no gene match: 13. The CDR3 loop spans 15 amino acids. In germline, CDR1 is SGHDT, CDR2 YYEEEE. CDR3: CASSPGQGASKEQYF. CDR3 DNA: TGTGCCAGCAGCCCAGGACAGGGTGCTAGTAAAGAGCAGTACTTC. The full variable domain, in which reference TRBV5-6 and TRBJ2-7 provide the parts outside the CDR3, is DAGVTQSPTHLIKTRGQQVTLRCSPKSGHDTVSWYQQALGQGPQFIFQYYEEEERQRGNFPDRFSGHQFPNYSSELNVNALLLGDSALYLCASSPGQGASKEQYFGPGTRLTVT.